This T cell receptor beta chain was observed in a study of long-term antiretroviral therapy in people with HIV. It was version v3.0 of the immunoSEQ assay that was run at survey level. TCRdb's table, derived via immunoSEQ multiplex PCR, lists solely in-frame clones and lacks some. The table has some 34,000 clones, 90% to 97% seen once. Germline V gene lookup returns CDR1 LNHNV and CDR2 YYDKDF (reference sequence). The CDR3 contains 16 residues. After removal of 5 bases from V and 3 bases from J, the junction contained 10 bases not matched to a gene. Sequences were derived from unsorted PBMCs, sampled roughly 6.4 years after starting antiretroviral therapy. The clonotype comes from a man younger than 40 with HIV. The rearrangement joins TRBV15 to TRBJ2-5; 9 positions agree with TRBD1. CDR3: CATSGRTGVLEETQYF. Here the CDR3 DNA reads TGTGCCACCAGCGGACGGACAGGGGTCCTTGAAGAGACCCAGTACTTC.